The 25 T cell receptor beta chains below come from one sample, sequenced in a study of blood T cell repertoires in COVID-19. The method was immunoSEQ multiplex PCR; TCRdb's version includes in-frame clones alone and lacks a portion of them. The data hold 150,000 or so clones, with 85% observed a single time. Sequences were obtained from peripheral blood. These TCRs come from a human donor with acute or convalescent COVID-19. The donor label of this sample is uncertain.

This chain joins TRBV7-2 and TRBJ1-2, with unresolved D. Per germline, CDR1 SGHTA and CDR2 FQGNSA. Deletions cut 2 bases from V and 8 bases from J, with 15 bases between. The length of the CDR3 is 14 residues. CDR3 nucleotides: TGTGCCAGCAGCTTATTAATGGGGAGCTGGGGCTACACCTTC. Its protein is CASSLLMGSWGYTF.

On this clone itself: The junction and the germline gene differ at one end; a read error may be behind it. The chain combines TRBV4-1 with TRBJ2-3; D gene uncertain. Germline V gene lookup returns CDR1 MGHRA and CDR2 YSYEKL. The CDR3 is 15 residues long. The CDR3 is CASSQDPVPTDMQYF. As DNA, the CDR3 is TGCGCCAGCAGCCAAGACCCAGTACCCACAGATATGCAGTATTTT.

The rearrangement links TRBV7-6 to TRBJ1-6; 7 positions match TRBD1. Trimming removed 2 bases from V and 14 bases from J; junction bases left unmatched: 12. Germline CDR1 SGHVS, CDR2 FNYEAQ. The CDR3 has 15 amino acids. The CDR3 is CASSLRTGQARTLHF. As DNA, the CDR3 is TGTGCCAGCAGCTTAAGAACAGGACAGGCGAGAACCCTCCACTTT.

The chain combines TRBV3-1 (or the pseudogene TRBV3-2) with TRBJ1-1, with D possibly matching TRBD1 (6 bases). Germline V gene data show CDR1 as LGHDT and CDR2 as YNNKEL (reference sequence). V lost 3 bases, J lost 0 bases, and 8 bases lay in between. The CDR3 runs to 14 residues. CDR3 DNA: TGTGCCAGCAGCCAGGGACATCTGAACACTGAAGCTTTCTTT. Residues: CASSQGHLNTEAFF.

V and J are TRBV6-5 and TRBJ1-2, with 7 bases matching TRBD1. V shed 6 bases and J 4 bases; nucleotides not matched to a gene: 8. CDR3 length: 14 amino acids. Germline values: CDR1 MNHEY, CDR2 SVGAGI. The CDR3 sequence is CASSRDSLSYGYTF. The DNA of the CDR3 is TGTGCCAGCAGCCGGGACAGCCTTTCCTATGGCTACACCTTC.

J is TRBJ1-2 and V is TRBV10-3, with 7 nucleotides matching TRBD1. CDR1 ENHRY and CDR2 SYGVKD come from the germline V gene. The trim removed 6 bases at V and 6 bases at J, leaving 7 bases unmatched. The CDR3 runs 13 residues. The CDR3: CAIRRGLGDGYTF. DNA for the CDR3: TGTGCCATCAGGAGGGGGCTGGGAGATGGCTACACCTTC.

A note on this clone: One end of the junction is discordant with germline, which a read error may explain. This sequence joins TRBV19 and TRBJ1-2; possible D gene TRBD1, 6 bases. The CDR3 is 14 residues long. CDR1 and CDR2 (germline): LNHDA, SQIVND (reference sequence). The CDR3 region is CASSTRQANYGYTF. In nucleotides, the CDR3 is TGTGCCAGTAGTACTCGACAGGCTAATTATGGCTACACCTTC.

CDR3 loop: CAISPTSGGLETQYF. DNA for the CDR3: TGTGCCATCAGTCCGACTAGCGGGGGCCTAGAGACCCAGTACTTC. The chain carries TRBV10-3 and TRBJ2-5; 12 positions agree with TRBD2. Germline CDR1 is ENHRY and CDR2 is SYGVKD. V gave up 5 bases and J gave up 4 bases; unmatched junction bases: 5. The CDR3 spans 15 residues.

The chain is built from TRBV2 and TRBJ2-3; 7 bases match TRBD1. CDR3 size: 16 residues. Trimming removed 4 bases from V and 6 bases from J; junction bases left unmatched: 13. CDR1 SNHLY and CDR2 FYNNEI come from the germline V gene. In DNA form, the CDR3 reads TGTGCCAGCAGTGGGGGGACAGTAGTAGGGATTGATACGCAGTATTTT. It codes for CASSGGTVVGIDTQYF.

The gene calls are TRBV18 and TRBJ2-7; 8 nucleotides match TRBD2. Per germline, CDR1 KGHSH and CDR2 LQKENI. J gave up 4 bases and V 6 bases, and 5 bases lay outside the gene matches. The CDR3 is made up of 13 amino acids. The CDR3 region is CASSSGGEYEQYF. The CDR3 DNA follows: TGTGCCAGCTCCTCGGGGGGGGAATACGAGCAGTACTTC.

This rearrangement joins TRBV28 to TRBJ1-6; maybe TRBD1 (5 bases). V dropped 5 bases and J dropped 5 bases, with 10 bases sitting between them. This CDR3 has 14 residues. The V gene's germline CDR1 is MDHEN and CDR2 SYDVKM. The CDR3 loop is CASSPRTNNSPLHF. DNA for the CDR3: TGTGCCAGCAGTCCCCGGACAAATAATTCACCCCTCCACTTT. The variable domain in full, completed from reference TRBV28 and TRBJ1-6, reads DVKVTQSSRYLVKRTGEKVFLECVQDMDHENMFWYRQDPGLGLRLIYFSYDVKMKEKGDIPEGYSVSREKKERFSLILESASTNQTSMYLCASSPRTNNSPLHFGNGTRLTVT.

The rearrangement joins TRBV5-6 to TRBJ1-6; a possible D gene is TRBD1 (6 bases). The V and J ends lost 2 bases and 9 bases respectively, with 9 bases between them. The CDR3 covers 13 residues. In germline, CDR1 is SGHDT, CDR2 YYEEEE. The chain's CDR3 is CASSFQDSSPLHF. DNA for the CDR3: TGTGCCAGCAGCTTCCAGGACAGTTCACCCCTCCACTTT.

V is TRBV28 and J is TRBJ2-1; tentative D call: TRBD1 (6 bases). V was cut by 2 bases and J by 3 bases, with 11 bases left in between. Germline V gene data show CDR1 as MDHEN and CDR2 as SYDVKM. The CDR3 totals 15 residues. For the CDR3, the DNA is TGTGCCAGCAGTTTACCAGGGGAAGGCTACAATGAGCAGTTCTTC. The encoded protein is CASSLPGEGYNEQFF.

The count of this clone is one. V usage is TRBV7-2 and J usage is TRBJ2-7; 8 positions match TRBD2. Germline assignment: CDR1 SGHTA and CDR2 FQGNSA. This CDR3 is 15 amino acids long. With V trimmed by 5 bases and J by 0 bases, 6 bases remained unmatched. This CDR3 reads CASSGGGGTSYEQYF. The CDR3 bases are TGTGCCAGCAGCGGGGGCGGGGGGACCTCCTACGAGCAGTACTTC. The entire variable domain, with the rest obtained from reference TRBV7-2 and TRBJ2-7, is as follows: GAGVSQSPSNKVTEKGKDVELRCDPISGHTALYWYRQSLGQGLEFLIYFQGNSAPDKSGLPSDRFSAERTGGSVSTLTIQRTQQEDSAVYLCASSGGGGTSYEQYFGPGTRLTVT.

The chain combines TRBV6-5 with TRBJ1-4; no definite D call. CDR3 length equals 16 residues. Looked up from germline, CDR1 is MNHEY and CDR2 is SVGAGI. Trimming stripped 2 bases from V and 5 bases from J, with 15 bases between. CDR3 sequence reads: CASSYGFVRRNEKLFF. DNA for the CDR3: TGTGCCAGCAGTTACGGGTTTGTCCGCAGGAATGAAAAACTGTTTTTT.

The chain is built from TRBV6-5 and TRBJ2-5, with 11 bases matching TRBD1. This CDR3 region has 15 residues. Trimming at V came to 4 bases and at J to 4 bases, leaving 5 bases not matched to a gene. From germline, CDR1 is MNHEY and CDR2 SVGAGI. CDR3 loop: CASSSGQGAGETQYF. In DNA form, the CDR3 reads TGTGCCAGCAGTTCCGGACAGGGGGCAGGAGAGACCCAGTACTTC.

The J gene is TRBJ2-5, the V gene TRBV11-2, with TRBD2 identical over 7 bases. Trimming cost V 5 bases and J 5 bases; bases outside gene matches: 14. There are 16 residues in the CDR3. In germline, CDR1 is SGHAT, CDR2 FQNNGV. CDR3 in amino acids: CASSVPLAPAGETQYF. CDR3 sequence (DNA): TGTGCCAGCAGCGTACCACTAGCGCCGGCGGGGGAGACCCAGTACTTC.

This clone was picked up a small number of times. The chain is built from TRBV20-1 and TRBJ1-2; D ambiguous. The germline V gene has CDR1 DFQATT and CDR2 SNEGSKA (reference sequence). The CDR3 consists of 15 residues. Between the trimmed V and J ends, which lost 3 bases and 0 bases, there was a span of 14 bases. The DNA of the CDR3 is TGCAGTGCTAGTTTGAACGGAGTCACTAACTATGGCTACACCTTC. This encodes CSASLNGVTNYGYTF.

The chain links TRBV7-9 to TRBJ1-2, with D maybe TRBD1 (6 bases). Germline lookup yields CDR1 SEHNR and CDR2 FQNEAQ (reference sequence). This CDR3 is 15 amino acids long. V lost 3 bases to trimming and J lost 2 bases, with 13 bases between them. The CDR3 DNA reads as TGTGCCAGCAGCTTTCACAGGGATTCAAACTATGGCTACACCTTC. It translates to CASSFHRDSNYGYTF.

The chain has TRBV5-6 and TRBJ2-5; D call uncertain. V was pared by 5 bases and J by 1 base, with 9 bases between. From germline, CDR1 is SGHDT and CDR2 YYEEEE. The CDR3 has 13 residues. CDR3 DNA: TGTGCCAGCAGATTACCGGGCCAAGAGACCCAGTACTTC. Translated: CASRLPGQETQYF.

This clone was recorded only once. The chain combines TRBV5-1 with TRBJ1-2, with TRBD1 matching 7 bases. This CDR3 contains 13 residues. Germline CDR1 SGHRS, CDR2 YFSETQ. J was trimmed by 8 bases and V by 1 base; bases with no gene match: 5. The CDR3 loop is CASSLLGGKGYTF. For the CDR3, the DNA is TGCGCCAGCAGCTTGTTAGGGGGCAAAGGCTACACCTTC.

The rearrangement links TRBV30 to TRBJ1-2; tentative D call: TRBD1 (5 bases). The germline V and J ends were trimmed by 3 bases and 8 bases, with 13 bases remaining between them. Germline CDR1 and CDR2: GTSNPN and SVGIG (reference sequence). The CDR3 runs to 12 residues. The CDR3 nucleotides read TGTGCCTGGAGCCGGACAAGAAGCGGCTACACCTTC. Translated, it gives CAWSRTRSGYTF.

Written as DNA, the CDR3 is TGTGCCAGTAGTATAGGTAGGACAGCCAGCTATAATTCACCCCTCCACTTT. It specifies CASSIGRTASYNSPLHF. V gene TRBV19 combines with J gene TRBJ1-6, with a weak D call TRBD1 (6 bases). Per germline, CDR1 LNHDA and CDR2 SQIVND (reference sequence). This CDR3 is built from 17 residues. The V gene lost 1 base and the J gene lost 3 bases, with 13 bases spanning the gap.

The chain has TRBV29-1 and TRBJ1-2, with a possible D match to TRBD1 (6 bases). Germline V gives CDR1 SQVTM, CDR2 ANQGSEA. V lost 2 bases, J lost 4 bases, and 11 bases lay in between. The CDR3 length is 13 residues. The CDR3: CSVEMVGGYGYTF. CDR3 nucleotide sequence: TGCAGCGTTGAAATGGTAGGGGGCTATGGCTACACCTTC.

A few counts support this clone. The V and J genes are TRBV19 and TRBJ2-2, with 9 bases that match TRBD1. Germline loops: CDR1 LNHDA, CDR2 SQIVND (reference sequence). The CDR3 contains 15 residues. Trimming at V came to 8 bases and at J to 0 bases, leaving 4 bases not matched to a gene. This chain's CDR3 is CASHTGGSNTGELFF. The DNA for the CDR3 is TGTGCCAGTCACACAGGGGGCTCGAACACCGGGGAGCTGTTTTTT.